This entry lists 9 T cell receptor beta chains sequenced from one sample in a study of T cells after yellow fever vaccination. TCRdb called the 5' RACE reads again in MiXCR, with one record for every CDR3 protein. The data contain under 150,000 distinct CDR3 sequences, around 15% of them seen just once; the ten biggest clones take up 43%. The starting material was CD8+ T cells sorted from PBMCs, obtained 5 days after the yellow fever booster vaccination. The receptor set was obtained from a man between 18 and 29 years old who received the YFV17D yellow fever vaccine.

This clonotype was picked up many times. The chain uses TRBV19 and TRBJ2-3; 12 bases align to TRBD1. The CDR3 has 14 amino acids. Looked up from germline, CDR1 is LNHDA and CDR2 is SQIVND (reference sequence). V trimming: 4 bases; J trimming: 7 bases; junction bases outside the gene matches: 3. The CDR3 nucleotides read TGTGCCAGTAGTAGGGGACAGGGGGCGAATACGCAGTATTTT. Residues: CASSRGQGANTQYF.

The table lists this clonotype with many counts. The V gene is TRBV3-1, the J gene TRBJ2-1; 7 nucleotides line up with TRBD1. Germline V CDR1 and CDR2: LGHDT, YNNKEL (reference sequence). The V gene end was trimmed by 6 bases and the J gene end by 10 bases; junction bases not matched to a gene: 6. The CDR3 length is 12 residues. This CDR3 is CASSFDRVEQFF. The CDR3 DNA reads as TGTGCCAGCAGTTTCGACAGGGTCGAGCAGTTCTTC.

The chain employs TRBV5-5 and TRBJ2-3; D gene uncertain. V lost 5 bases and J lost 6, with 19 bases in between. In germline, CDR1 is SGHKS, CDR2 YYEKEE (reference sequence). This CDR3 is built from 15 residues. The CDR3 reads CASSPPMGQADTQYF. The CDR3 DNA sequence: TGTGCCAGCAGTCCCCCCATGGGTCAGGCCGATACGCAGTATTTT.

This clonotype was detected a few times. This sequence joins TRBV6-4 and TRBJ2-3; D possibly matches TRBD1 or TRBD2 (6 bases each). Germline V gene data show CDR1 as MRHNA and CDR2 as SNTAGT. CDR3 length: 14 residues. V lost 3 bases and J 4 bases, leaving 11 bases between the germline ends. CDR3 sequence (DNA): TGTGCCAGCAGTGAGGAGGGGGAGGCAGATACGCAGTATTTT. Its protein product is CASSEEGEADTQYF.

The rearrangement links TRBV30 to TRBJ2-1; 11 nucleotides line up with TRBD1. CDR3 length equals 13 residues. Germline V CDR1 and CDR2: GTSNPN, SVGIG (reference sequence). V lost 6 bases, J lost 14 bases, and 12 bases stayed unmatched. CDR3: CACRDRGTFWEFF. The CDR3 DNA reads TGTGCCTGCCGGGACAGGGGGACTTTTTGGGAGTTCTTC.

This clonotype showed up just once. This chain links TRBV29-1 with TRBJ2-2; no firm D call. With 5 bases removed from V and 5 bases from J, the gap between germline ends came to 12 bases. CDR1 SQVTM and CDR2 ANQGSEA come from the germline V gene. This CDR3 is built from 13 residues. The CDR3 is CSVRIAQTGELFF. In nucleotides, the CDR3 is TGCAGCGTTCGAATCGCTCAAACCGGGGAGCTGTTTTTT.

The chain employs TRBV27 and TRBJ1-1, with D possibly TRBD1 on 5 matching bases. Per germline, CDR1 MNHEY and CDR2 SMNVEV (reference sequence). The V end lost 6 bases, the J end lost 1 base, and 9 bases lay between the germline ends. This CDR3 spans 13 amino acids. The CDR3 DNA is TGTGCCAGCAGCGTCAGGGAGAACACTGAAGCTTTCTTT. The encoded protein is CASSVRENTEAFF.

This clonotype showed up just a few times. The chain has TRBV20-1 and TRBJ1-5; TRBD1 might be the D (6 bases). V lost 3 bases to trimming and J lost 5 bases, with 23 bases between them. This CDR3 is built from 17 residues. Germline assignment: CDR1 DFQATT and CDR2 SNEGSKA (reference sequence). CDR3 in amino acids: CSASGPRDTGPYQPQHF. CDR3 DNA: TGCAGTGCTAGTGGACCCCGTGACACAGGGCCGTATCAGCCCCAGCATTTT.

The rearrangement joins TRBV4-1 to TRBJ2-1; 13 bases agree with TRBD2. The CDR3 is 15 residues long. J lost 2 bases, V lost 5 bases, and 0 bases had no gene match. The germline V gene encodes CDR1 MGHRA and CDR2 YSYEKL. CDR3 DNA: TGCGCCAGCAGCGGGACTAGCGGGGCCTACAATGAGCAGTTCTTC. Protein product: CASSGTSGAYNEQFF.